The 7 T cell receptor beta chains in this list originate from one sample, sequenced in a study of T cells in Graves' hyperthyroidism and ophthalmopathy. Regions amplified from RNA transcripts were the TCR beta CDR3 regions. First-round RT-PCR targeting the TCR CDR3 was performed with the HTBI primer set. Using its own MiXCR run on the multiplex PCR reads, TCRdb lists one record per CDR3 protein. Of about 260,000 distinct CDR3 sequences listed, approximately 26% are singletons. The sample comprised blood. The receptor source for this set is a man in his forties or fifties with Graves' hyperthyroidism that later progressed to Graves' ophthalmopathy.

V usage is TRBV12-5 and J usage is TRBJ2-5; possibly TRBD1 for D (5 bases). The CDR3 is made up of 15 amino acids. V gave up 0 bases and J gave up 1 base, with 9 bases separating them. Per germline, CDR1 LGHNT and CDR2 FRNRAP. The CDR3 sequence: CASGLVKDSQETQYF. CDR3 nucleotides: TGTGCTAGTGGTTTGGTAAAAGACAGCCAAGAGACCCAGTACTTC.

This clonotype appeared many times. The chain recombines TRBV10-3 with TRBJ2-2, with D possibly matching TRBD2 (6 bases). V was clipped by 7 bases and J by 4 bases, with 13 bases between them. CDR1 ENHRY and CDR2 SYGVKD come from the germline V gene. This CDR3 is built from 14 residues. The CDR3 reads CAIKGGSGTGELFF. CDR3 DNA: TGTGCCATCAAAGGAGGGAGTGGCACCGGGGAGCTGTTTTTT.

Many counts were recorded for this clonotype. V gene TRBV12-3 or TRBV12-4 combines with J gene TRBJ1-1; weak D call: TRBD1 (6 bases). The CDR3 has 14 amino acids. V was shortened by 5 bases and J by 0 bases, with 10 bases between the two germline ends. The CDR3 here is CASSNTGMNTEAFF. CDR3 nucleotides: TGTGCCAGCAGTAACACAGGGATGAACACTGAAGCTTTCTTT.

This clonotype came up many times. The chain uses TRBV6-2 or TRBV6-3 and TRBJ2-2; D unclear. The V gene lost 6 bases and the J gene lost 4 bases, with 12 bases spanning the gap. Germline CDR1 is MNHEY and CDR2 is SVGEGT. This CDR3 has 14 amino acids. CDR3 DNA sequence: TGTGCCAGCAGCCCGCCACTTTCCACCGGGGAGCTGTTTTTT. Its translation: CASSPPLSTGELFF.

In this sample, this clonotype turned up many times. The chain employs TRBV19 and TRBJ1-2, with D unclear. CDR3 size: 15 residues. Germline V gene lookup returns CDR1 LNHDA and CDR2 SQIVND (reference sequence). The ends were cut back, 6 bases at V and 0 bases at J, with 14 bases in the middle. This CDR3 reads CASSRIYQANYGYTF. CDR3 sequence (DNA): TGTGCCAGTAGCCGTATCTACCAAGCTAACTATGGCTACACCTTC.

In its sample, this clonotype was seen many times. The rearrangement joins TRBV30 to TRBJ1-2; 9 nucleotides match TRBD1. The CDR3 totals 14 residues. Losses at the gene ends were 3 bases for V and 6 bases for J; bases not matched to a gene: 8. CDR1 and CDR2 from the germline V gene are GTSNPN and SVGIG (reference sequence). The CDR3 here is CAWSSGTGTNGYTF. CDR3 nucleotide sequence: TGTGCCTGGAGCTCCGGGACAGGGACGAATGGCTACACCTTC. Variable domain in full (rest from reference TRBV30 and TRBJ1-2): SQTIHQWPATLVQPVGSPLSLECTVEGTSNPNLYWYRQAAGRGLQLLFYSVGIGQISSEVPQNLSASRPQDRQFILSSKKLLLSDSGFYLCAWSSGTGTNGYTFGSGTRLTVV.

This clonotype was observed many times. This chain connects TRBV5-1 to TRBJ2-2, with a possible D match to TRBD1 (5 bases). Germline V gene data show CDR1 as SGHRS and CDR2 as YFSETQ. V was shortened by 0 bases and J by 6 bases, with 12 bases between the two germline ends. The CDR3 contains 15 residues. The CDR3 here is CASSLGDSYAGELFF. The CDR3 region has the DNA TGCGCCAGCAGCTTGGGTGACAGTTACGCCGGGGAGCTGTTTTTT.